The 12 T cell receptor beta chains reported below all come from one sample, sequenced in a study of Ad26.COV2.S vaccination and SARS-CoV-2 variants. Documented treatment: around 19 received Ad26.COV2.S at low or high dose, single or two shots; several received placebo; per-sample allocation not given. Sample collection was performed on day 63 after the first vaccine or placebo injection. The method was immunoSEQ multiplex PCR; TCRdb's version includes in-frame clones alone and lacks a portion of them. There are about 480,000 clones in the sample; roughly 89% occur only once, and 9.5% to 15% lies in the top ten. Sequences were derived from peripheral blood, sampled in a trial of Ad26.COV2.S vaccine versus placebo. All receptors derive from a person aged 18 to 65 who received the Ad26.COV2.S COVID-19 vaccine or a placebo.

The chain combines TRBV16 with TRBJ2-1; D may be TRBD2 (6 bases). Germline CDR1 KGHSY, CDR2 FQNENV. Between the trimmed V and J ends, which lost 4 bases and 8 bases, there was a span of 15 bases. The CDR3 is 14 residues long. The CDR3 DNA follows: TGTGCCAGCAGCCGATCACCCGGGGGATATGAGCAGTTCTTC. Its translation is CASSRSPGGYEQFF.

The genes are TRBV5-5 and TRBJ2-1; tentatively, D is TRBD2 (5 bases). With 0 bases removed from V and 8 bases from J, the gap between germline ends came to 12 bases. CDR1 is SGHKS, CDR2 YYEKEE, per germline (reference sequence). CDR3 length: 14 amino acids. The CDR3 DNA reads TGTGCCAGCAGCTTGGTTGGGAGACAACATGAGCAGTTCTTC. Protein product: CASSLVGRQHEQFF.

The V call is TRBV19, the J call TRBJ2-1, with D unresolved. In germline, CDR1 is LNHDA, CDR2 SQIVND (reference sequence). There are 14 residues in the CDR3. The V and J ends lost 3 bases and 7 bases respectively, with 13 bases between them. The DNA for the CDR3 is TGTGCCAGTAGTATCACGACATCGAGGAATGAGCAGTTCTTC. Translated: CASSITTSRNEQFF.

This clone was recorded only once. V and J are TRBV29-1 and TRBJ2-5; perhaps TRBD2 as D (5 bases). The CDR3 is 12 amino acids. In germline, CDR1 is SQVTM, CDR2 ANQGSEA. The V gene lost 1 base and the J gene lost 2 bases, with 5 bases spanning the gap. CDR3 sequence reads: CSVEAGQETQYF. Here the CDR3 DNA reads TGCAGCGTTGAAGCGGGACAAGAGACCCAGTACTTC.

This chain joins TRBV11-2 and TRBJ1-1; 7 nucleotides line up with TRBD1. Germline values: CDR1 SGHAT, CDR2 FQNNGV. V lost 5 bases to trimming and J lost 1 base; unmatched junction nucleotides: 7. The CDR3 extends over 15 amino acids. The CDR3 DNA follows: TGTGCCAGCAGCCCTCGACAGGGCTGGAACACTGAAGCTTTCTTT. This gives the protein CASSPRQGWNTEAFF.

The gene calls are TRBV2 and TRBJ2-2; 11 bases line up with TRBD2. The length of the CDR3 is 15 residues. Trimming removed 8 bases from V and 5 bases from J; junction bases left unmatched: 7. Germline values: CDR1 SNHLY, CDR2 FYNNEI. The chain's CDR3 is CASRPGTSGTGELFF. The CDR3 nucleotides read TGTGCCAGCCGGCCGGGGACTAGCGGTACCGGGGAGCTGTTTTTT.

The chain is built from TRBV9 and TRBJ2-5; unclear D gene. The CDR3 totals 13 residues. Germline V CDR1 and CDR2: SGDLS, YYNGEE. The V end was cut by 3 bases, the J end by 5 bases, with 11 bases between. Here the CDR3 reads CASSGPRSETQYF. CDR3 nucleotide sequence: TGTGCCAGCAGCGGCCCCAGGTCGGAGACCCAGTACTTC.

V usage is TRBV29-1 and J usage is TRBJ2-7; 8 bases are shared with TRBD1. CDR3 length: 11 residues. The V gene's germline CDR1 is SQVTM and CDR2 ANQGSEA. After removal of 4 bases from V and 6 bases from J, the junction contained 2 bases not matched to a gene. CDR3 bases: TGCAGCGTTGGGACAGGGTTCGAGCAGTACTTC. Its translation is CSVGTGFEQYF.

The DNA for the CDR3 is TGTGCCAGCAGTTTAAGGGATACGCAGTATTTT. This translates into CASSLRDTQYF. The chain recombines TRBV12-3 or TRBV12-4 with TRBJ2-3; D unclear. The CDR3 has 11 residues. Trimming took off 2 bases at V and 6 bases at J, with 3 bases between the two ends.

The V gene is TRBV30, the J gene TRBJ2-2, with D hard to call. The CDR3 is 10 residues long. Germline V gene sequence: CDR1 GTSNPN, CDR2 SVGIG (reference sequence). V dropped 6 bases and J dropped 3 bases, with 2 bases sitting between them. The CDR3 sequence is CACYTGELFF. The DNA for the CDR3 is TGTGCCTGTTACACCGGGGAGCTGTTTTTT.

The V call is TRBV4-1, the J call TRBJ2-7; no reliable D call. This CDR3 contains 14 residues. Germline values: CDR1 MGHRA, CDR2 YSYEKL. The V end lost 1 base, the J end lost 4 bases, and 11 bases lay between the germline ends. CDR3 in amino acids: CASSQGTSVYEQYF. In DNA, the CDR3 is TGCGCCAGCAGCCAAGGTACGTCCGTTTACGAGCAGTACTTC.

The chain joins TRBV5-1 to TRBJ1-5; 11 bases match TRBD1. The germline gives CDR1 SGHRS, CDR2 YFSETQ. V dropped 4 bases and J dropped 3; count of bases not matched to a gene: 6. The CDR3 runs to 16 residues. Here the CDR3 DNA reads TGCGCCAGCAGCGGGGGACAGGGGGGACCCAATCAGCCCCAGCATTTT. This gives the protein CASSGGQGGPNQPQHF.